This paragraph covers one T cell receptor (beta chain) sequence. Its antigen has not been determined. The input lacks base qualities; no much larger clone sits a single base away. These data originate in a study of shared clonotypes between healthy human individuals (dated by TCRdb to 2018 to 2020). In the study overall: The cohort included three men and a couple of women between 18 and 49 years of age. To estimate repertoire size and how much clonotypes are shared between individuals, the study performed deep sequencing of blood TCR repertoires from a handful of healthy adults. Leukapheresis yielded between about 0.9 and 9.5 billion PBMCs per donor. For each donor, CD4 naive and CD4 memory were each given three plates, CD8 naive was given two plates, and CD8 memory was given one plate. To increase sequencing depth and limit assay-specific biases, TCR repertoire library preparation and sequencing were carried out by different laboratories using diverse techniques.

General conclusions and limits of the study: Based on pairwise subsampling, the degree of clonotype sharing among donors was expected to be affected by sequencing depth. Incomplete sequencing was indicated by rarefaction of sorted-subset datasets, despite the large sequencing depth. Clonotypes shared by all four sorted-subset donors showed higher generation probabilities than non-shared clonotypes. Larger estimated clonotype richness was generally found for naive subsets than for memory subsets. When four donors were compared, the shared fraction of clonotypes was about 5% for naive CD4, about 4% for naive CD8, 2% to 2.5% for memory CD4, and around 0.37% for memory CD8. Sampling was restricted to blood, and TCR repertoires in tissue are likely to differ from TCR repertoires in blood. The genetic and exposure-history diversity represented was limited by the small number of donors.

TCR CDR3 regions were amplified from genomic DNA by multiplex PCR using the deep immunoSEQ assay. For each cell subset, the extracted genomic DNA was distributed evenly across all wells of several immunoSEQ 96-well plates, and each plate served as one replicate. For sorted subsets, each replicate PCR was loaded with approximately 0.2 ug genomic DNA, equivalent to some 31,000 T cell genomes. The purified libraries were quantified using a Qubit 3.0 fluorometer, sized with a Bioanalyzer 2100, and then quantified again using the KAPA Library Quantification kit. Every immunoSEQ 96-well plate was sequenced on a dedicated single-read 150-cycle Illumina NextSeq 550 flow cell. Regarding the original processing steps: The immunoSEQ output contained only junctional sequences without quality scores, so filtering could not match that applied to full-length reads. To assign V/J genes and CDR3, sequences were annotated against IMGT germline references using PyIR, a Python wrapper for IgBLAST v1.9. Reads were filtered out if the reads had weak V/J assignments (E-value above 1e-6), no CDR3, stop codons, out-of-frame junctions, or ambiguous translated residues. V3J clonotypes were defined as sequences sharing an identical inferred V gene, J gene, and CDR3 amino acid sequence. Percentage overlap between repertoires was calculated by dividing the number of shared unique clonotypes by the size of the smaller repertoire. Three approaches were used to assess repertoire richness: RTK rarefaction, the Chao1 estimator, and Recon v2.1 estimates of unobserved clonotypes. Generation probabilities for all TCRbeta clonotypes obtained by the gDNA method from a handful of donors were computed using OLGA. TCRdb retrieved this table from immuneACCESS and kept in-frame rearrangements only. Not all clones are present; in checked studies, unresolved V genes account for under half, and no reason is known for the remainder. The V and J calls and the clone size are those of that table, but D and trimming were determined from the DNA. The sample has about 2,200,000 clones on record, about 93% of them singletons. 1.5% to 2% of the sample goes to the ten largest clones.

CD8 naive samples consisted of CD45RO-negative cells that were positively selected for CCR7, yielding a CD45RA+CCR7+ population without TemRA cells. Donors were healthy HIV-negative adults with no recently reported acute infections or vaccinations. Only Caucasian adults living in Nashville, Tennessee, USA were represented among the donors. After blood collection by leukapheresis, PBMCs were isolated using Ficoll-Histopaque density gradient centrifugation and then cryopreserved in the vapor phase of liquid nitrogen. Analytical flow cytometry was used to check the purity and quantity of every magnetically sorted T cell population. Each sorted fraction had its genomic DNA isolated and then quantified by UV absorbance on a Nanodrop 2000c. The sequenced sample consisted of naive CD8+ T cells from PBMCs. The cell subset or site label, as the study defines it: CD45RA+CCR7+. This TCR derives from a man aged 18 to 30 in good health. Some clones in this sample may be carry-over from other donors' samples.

The CDR3 loop reads CASSERVATATQVGQQAFF. The nucleotides are TGTGCCAGCAGTGAACGAGTAGCGACGGCGACACAAGTCGGTCAGCAGGCTTTCTTT. The sequence links TRBV6-1 to TRBJ1-1; no D gene can be assigned with confidence. The germline V gene encodes CDR1 MNHNS and CDR2 SASEGT. Reading from cysteine to phenylalanine, the CDR3 counts 19 amino acids. Only the CDR3 region is kept as DNA, spanning 57 bases read in frame from base 1. V gives up 2 bases and J gives up 11 bases, and the segment between their germline ends measures 33 bases.